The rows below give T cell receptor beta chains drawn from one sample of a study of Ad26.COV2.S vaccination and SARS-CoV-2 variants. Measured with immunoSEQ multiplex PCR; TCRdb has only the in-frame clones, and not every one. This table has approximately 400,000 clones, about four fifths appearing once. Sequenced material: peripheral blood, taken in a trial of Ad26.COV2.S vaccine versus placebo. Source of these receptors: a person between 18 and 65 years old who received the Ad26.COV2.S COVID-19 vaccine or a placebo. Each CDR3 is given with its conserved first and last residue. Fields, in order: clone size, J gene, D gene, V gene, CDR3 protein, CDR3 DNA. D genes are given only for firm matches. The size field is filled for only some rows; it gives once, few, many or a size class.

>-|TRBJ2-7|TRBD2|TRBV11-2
CASSSTSGGPYEQYF
TGTGCCAGCAGCTCCACTAGCGGGGGACCCTACGAGCAGTACTTC
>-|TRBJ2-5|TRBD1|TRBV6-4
CASSARAGTEETQYF
TGTGCCAGCAGTGCCCGGGCCGGGACAGAGGAGACCCAGTACTTC
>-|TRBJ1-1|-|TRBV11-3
CASSYGLVGNTEAFF
TGTGCCAGCAGCTATGGACTTGTGGGGAACACTGAAGCTTTCTTT
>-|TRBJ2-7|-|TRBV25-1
CASSGRGSSYEQYF
TGTGCCAGCAGCGGACGGGGGAGCTCCTACGAGCAGTACTTC
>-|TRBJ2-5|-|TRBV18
CASSPLPGQPQETQYF
TGTGCCAGCTCACCGCTTCCCGGGCAGCCACAAGAGACCCAGTACTTC
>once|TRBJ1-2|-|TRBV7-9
CASSLVFGTGLNYGYTF
TGTGCCAGCAGCTTAGTTTTTGGGACGGGACTTAACTATGGCTACACCTTC
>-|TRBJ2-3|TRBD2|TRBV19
CASSIIAGATDTQYF
TGTGCCAGTAGTATCATAGCGGGGGCCACAGATACGCAGTATTTT
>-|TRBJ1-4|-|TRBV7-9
CASSFGGGGEKLFF
TGTGCCAGCAGCTTTGGAGGGGGAGGTGAAAAACTGTTTTTT
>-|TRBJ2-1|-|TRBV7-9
CASSSRGRATYNEQFF
TGTGCCAGCAGCTCCCGAGGGCGGGCTACCTACAATGAGCAGTTCTTC
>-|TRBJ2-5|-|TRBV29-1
CSVEARGSTQYF
TGCAGCGTTGAAGCTAGGGGGTCGACCCAGTACTTC
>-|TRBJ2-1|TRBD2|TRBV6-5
CASRLPGTRNNEQFF
TGTGCCAGCAGACTTCCCGGGACTAGGAACAATGAGCAGTTCTTC
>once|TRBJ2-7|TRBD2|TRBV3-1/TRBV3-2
CASSQGGRVYEQYF
TGTGCCAGCAGCCAGGGGGGGAGGGTCTACGAGCAGTACTTC
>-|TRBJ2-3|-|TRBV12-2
CASRSPNPGCEFYTDTQYF
TGTGCAAGTCGCTCACCCAACCCCGGATGCGAATTCTACACAGATACGCAGTATTTT
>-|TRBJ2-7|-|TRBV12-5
CASGSGPTGYEQYF
TGTGCTAGTGGTTCGGGGCCGACCGGCTACGAGCAGTACTTC
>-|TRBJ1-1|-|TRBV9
CASSVAGMNTEAFF
TGTGCCAGCAGCGTAGCAGGGATGAACACTGAAGCTTTCTTT